The 26 T cell receptor beta chains below come from one sample, sequenced in a study of cytomegalovirus exposure and HLA in healthy donors. Assay used: immunoSEQ multiplex PCR; TCRdb lists only in-frame clones, some missing. The sample gives more than 95,000 clones, roughly 90% of which show up once; less than 2% is in the top ten. Input material: PBMCs. Source of these receptors: a young woman in good health and CMV-seronegative.

The rearrangement links TRBV28 to TRBJ1-5; D may be TRBD1 (6 bases). Germline CDR1 reads MDHEN; CDR2 reads SYDVKM. Deletions cut 8 bases from V and 3 bases from J, with 17 bases between. This CDR3 has 15 amino acids. Written as DNA, the CDR3 is TGTGCCAGCTTTCCCGGGACAATATACAATCAGCCCCAGCATTTT. Its protein product is CASFPGTIYNQPQHF.

V usage is TRBV28 and J usage is TRBJ1-4, with D perhaps TRBD1 (6 bases). V was cut by 6 bases and J by 6 bases, with 14 bases left in between. CDR1 is MDHEN, CDR2 SYDVKM, per germline. The CDR3 is 14 amino acids. CDR3 protein: CASRLQGSDEKLFF. The DNA of the CDR3 is TGTGCCAGCAGACTACAGGGTTCAGATGAAAAACTGTTTTTT.

On this clone: A junction end diverges from the germline sequence, so it may reflect a read error. This rearrangement joins TRBV5-1 to TRBJ1-2, with 7 bases identical to TRBD1. CDR3 length: 14 residues. CDR1 and CDR2 from the germline V gene are SGHRS and YFSETQ. The CDR3, as DNA: TGCGCCAGCAGCTTGGGGGACAGTAACTATGGCTGCACCTTC. Protein: CASSLGDSNYGCTF. Variable domain in full (rest from reference TRBV5-1 and TRBJ1-2): KAGVTQTPRYLIKTRGQQVTLSCSPISGHRSVSWYQQTPGQGLQFLFEYFSETQRNKGNFPGRFSGRQFSNSRSEMNVSTLELGDSALYLCASSLGDSNYGCTFGSGTRLTVV.

This chain uses TRBV30 with TRBJ1-5; D not certain. From germline, CDR1 is GTSNPN and CDR2 SVGIG (reference sequence). This CDR3 is built from 13 residues. V was pared by 5 bases and J by 3 bases, with 11 bases between. DNA of the CDR3: TGTGCCTGGGGAGAAACCGACAATCAGCCCCAGCATTTT. Translated, it gives CAWGETDNQPQHF.

The rearrangement uses TRBV10-2 and TRBJ2-7, with 10 positions matching TRBD2. This CDR3 has 14 residues. CDR1 WSHSY and CDR2 SAAADI come from the germline V gene. The trim removed 8 bases at V and 3 bases at J, leaving 7 bases unmatched. CDR3 sequence reads: CASLPGTSDYEQYF. CDR3 in DNA: TGCGCCAGCCTCCCCGGGACTAGCGACTACGAGCAGTACTTC.

The genes are TRBV4-1 and TRBJ2-7, with 8 bases identical to TRBD2. The V segment lost 3 bases and the J segment 4 bases; nucleotides outside the gene matches: 8. The germline V gene encodes CDR1 MGHRA and CDR2 YSYEKL. There are 15 residues in the CDR3. CDR3 sequence: CASSQPTSGSYEQYF. The CDR3 DNA sequence: TGCGCCAGCAGCCAGCCTACTAGCGGAAGTTACGAGCAGTACTTC.

The chain combines TRBV11-2 with TRBJ1-4; D uncertain. Germline V gene data show CDR1 as SGHAT and CDR2 as FQNNGV. CDR3 size: 12 residues. With 9 bases removed from V and 7 bases from J, the gap between germline ends came to 12 bases. The CDR3 loop is CASPSGGEKLFF. CDR3 DNA: TGTGCCAGTCCTTCCGGAGGTGAAAAACTGTTTTTT.

The chain is built from TRBV21-1 and TRBJ2-5; TRBD2, the D gene given by the table, was not confirmed from the DNA. TRBV21-1 is a listed pseudogene. This CDR3 spans 17 amino acids. The CDR3 spells CASTPPQRPGNQETQYF. The DNA of the CDR3 is TGTGCCAGCACCCCCCCTCAACGGCCCGGGAACCAAGAGACCCAGTACTTC.

This chain joins TRBV5-1 and TRBJ2-2; tentatively, D is TRBD2 (5 bases). The CDR3 sequence is 15 residues long. Germline-derived CDR1 and CDR2 are SGHRS and YFSETQ. The V gene lost 0 bases and the J gene lost 4 bases, with 10 bases spanning the gap. The CDR3 nucleotides read TGCGCCAGCAGCTTGGATCCGGGAAGCACCGGGGAGCTGTTTTTT. It is translated as CASSLDPGSTGELFF.

This chain joins TRBV12-5 and TRBJ2-5; 9 nucleotides line up with TRBD1. Germline V gene lookup returns CDR1 LGHNT and CDR2 FRNRAP. V lost 7 bases, J lost 4 bases, and 7 bases stayed unmatched. The length of the CDR3 is 14 residues. The CDR3: CASAPGQGTETQYF. The CDR3 DNA follows: TGTGCTAGTGCCCCGGGACAGGGTACAGAGACCCAGTACTTC.

This chain uses TRBV11-2 with TRBJ2-7, with D tentatively TRBD2 (5 bases). V lost 4 bases to trimming and J lost 5 bases, with 18 bases between them. This CDR3 contains 15 residues. Germline CDR1 and CDR2: SGHAT and FQNNGV. The CDR3 DNA reads as TGTGCCAGCAGCTCAGAGGGCAGACTATGGGACGAGCAGTACTTC. Encoded protein: CASSSEGRLWDEQYF.

The rearrangement links TRBV4-2 to TRBJ2-1, with 14 nucleotides matching TRBD2. Per germline, CDR1 LGHNA and CDR2 YNFKEQ. After removal of 5 bases from V and 8 bases from J, the junction contained 11 bases not matched to a gene. This CDR3 is 17 amino acids long. CDR3: CASSNGRGLAGVDEQFF. In DNA, the CDR3 is TGTGCCAGCAGCAATGGCCGGGGACTAGCGGGAGTGGATGAGCAGTTCTTC.

The rearrangement links TRBV9 to TRBJ2-5; TRBD2 matches at 7 bases. V lost 3 bases, J lost 2 bases, and 10 bases stayed unmatched. The germline V gene has CDR1 SGDLS and CDR2 YYNGEE. CDR3 length: 16 residues. The CDR3 nucleotides read TGTGCCAGCAGCGCTACAAGCGGGGCTACTCAAGAGACCCAGTACTTC. As protein: CASSATSGATQETQYF.

This clone was detected only once. The V call is TRBV27, the J call TRBJ2-7; D ambiguous. Trimming took 8 bases from V and 4 from J, leaving 3 bases between them. Germline V gene lookup returns CDR1 MNHEY and CDR2 SMNVEV (reference sequence). The CDR3 totals 9 residues. CDR3 sequence (DNA): TGTGCCAGCCTTTACGAGCAGTACTTC. Translating it yields CASLYEQYF.

J is TRBJ2-1 and V is TRBV5-1; D may be TRBD2 (5 bases). This CDR3 contains 14 residues. CDR1 is SGHRS and CDR2 is YFSETQ in the germline V gene. The ends were cut back, 4 bases at V and 3 bases at J, with 11 bases in the middle. The CDR3 loop reads CASSSGGDYNEQFF. The CDR3 DNA reads TGCGCCAGCAGCAGTGGAGGTGACTACAATGAGCAGTTCTTC.

This rearrangement joins TRBV18 to TRBJ2-5; TRBD1 aligns across 7 bases. Germline trimming cut 5 bases from V and 4 bases from J; bases unmatched to any gene: 7. This CDR3 is 14 amino acids long. Germline CDR1 KGHSH, CDR2 LQKENI. The CDR3 nucleotides are TGTGCCAGCTCAAACAGGGGAATCGGAGAGACCCAGTACTTC. It yields the protein CASSNRGIGETQYF. Looking up the rest from reference TRBV18 and TRBJ2-5 gives the full variable domain: NAGVMQNPRHLVRRRGQEARLRCSPMKGHSHVYWYRQLPEEGLKFMVYLQKENIIDESGMPKERFSAEFPKEGPSILRIQQVVRGDSAAYFCASSNRGIGETQYFGPGTRLLVL.

J is TRBJ2-1 and V is TRBV7-9; D is perhaps TRBD2 (7 bases). The CDR3 covers 13 residues. V was shortened by 5 bases and J by 8 bases, with 13 bases between the two germline ends. The germline V gene has CDR1 SEHNR and CDR2 FQNEAQ (reference sequence). In DNA form, the CDR3 reads TGTGCCAGCAGCAGGGGGGGTCTTGATGAGCAGTTCTTC. As protein: CASSRGGLDEQFF.

A word on this clone: Mismatch with germline at one junction end may stem from a read error. The chain couples TRBV28 to TRBJ2-7; D gene ambiguous. From germline, CDR1 is MDHEN and CDR2 SYDVKM. CDR3 length: 12 amino acids. The CDR3 sequence is CASSPSGGRPLF. For the CDR3, the DNA is TGTGCCAGCAGTCCCTCGGGTGGTCGGCCCCTCTTC.

There are many counts of this clone. The chain has TRBV7-8 and TRBJ1-4; the D gene is possibly TRBD1 (6 bases). The length of the CDR3 is 17 residues. CDR1 is SGHVS, CDR2 FQNEAQ, per germline. V dropped 0 bases and J dropped 6 bases, with 17 bases sitting between them. The CDR3 DNA reads as TGTGCCAGCAGCTTAGCACAGGGTAGACTACCAGATGAAAAACTGTTTTTT. Translating gives CASSLAQGRLPDEKLFF.

V usage is TRBV9 and J usage is TRBJ2-2, with a tentative D call TRBD1 (6 bases). Per germline, CDR1 SGDLS and CDR2 YYNGEE. This CDR3 contains 16 residues. V lost 0 bases and J 2 bases, leaving 11 bases between the germline ends. The CDR3 DNA follows: TGTGCCAGCAGCGTAGTAACAGGGCTAAACACCGGGGAGCTGTTTTTT. This gives the protein CASSVVTGLNTGELFF.

The chain is built from TRBV7-9 and TRBJ2-1, with D possibly TRBD2 on 6 matching bases. The CDR3 covers 13 residues. The ends were cut back, 8 bases at V and 0 bases at J, with 8 bases in the middle. Germline CDR1 and CDR2: SEHNR and FQNEAQ (reference sequence). CDR3 bases: TGTGCCAGCGCGGGGAGCTCCTACAATGAGCAGTTCTTC. Translation: CASAGSSYNEQFF.

The gene calls are TRBV5-4 and TRBJ2-3; TRBD2 might be the D (5 bases). CDR1 and CDR2 (germline): SGHNT, YYREEE (reference sequence). The CDR3 is made up of 16 amino acids. The V and J ends lost 3 bases and 0 bases respectively, with 14 bases between them. The DNA for the CDR3 is TGTGCCAGCAGCTCTGGACTTGATTTTAGCACAGATACGCAGTATTTT. Protein product: CASSSGLDFSTDTQYF.

This clone was observed once. This chain joins TRBV5-4 and TRBJ1-2; D may be TRBD1 (6 bases). This CDR3 spans 15 amino acids. The V end lost 4 bases, the J end lost 4 bases, and 17 bases lay between the germline ends. The V gene's germline CDR1 is SGHNT and CDR2 YYREEE (reference sequence). The CDR3 sequence: CASSPAGGWGYGYTF. Written as DNA, the CDR3 is TGTGCCAGCAGCCCGGCGGGGGGCTGGGGCTATGGCTACACCTTC.

J is TRBJ2-2 and V is TRBV27; 7 bases match TRBD1. V gave up 5 bases and J gave up 7 bases; unmatched junction bases: 4. The germline gives CDR1 MNHEY, CDR2 SMNVEV (reference sequence). This CDR3 comprises 13 residues. The CDR3 coding sequence is TGTGCCAGCAGTGTCGGGACAGTCGGGGAGCTGTTTTTT. It specifies CASSVGTVGELFF.

The chain recombines TRBV6-5 with TRBJ2-2; 8 positions agree with TRBD2. The ends lost 5 bases at V and 7 bases at J; junction bases unmatched: 6. This CDR3 is built from 14 residues. The germline V gene has CDR1 MNHEY and CDR2 SVGAGI. DNA of the CDR3: TGTGCCAGCAGTCCGGGACTAGGTTTCGGGGAGCTGTTTTTT. It is translated as CASSPGLGFGELFF.

The chain uses TRBV5-1 and TRBJ2-1, with TRBD1 matching over 9 bases. This CDR3 is built from 17 residues. In germline, CDR1 is SGHRS, CDR2 YFSETQ. The trim removed 4 bases at V and 8 bases at J, leaving 16 bases unmatched. The CDR3 nucleotides read TGCGCCAGCAGCCTAAAGCCACCGGGACAGGGAAGGGATGAGCAGTTCTTC. It encodes CASSLKPPGQGRDEQFF. Full variable domain (missing parts from reference TRBV5-1 and TRBJ2-1): KAGVTQTPRYLIKTRGQQVTLSCSPISGHRSVSWYQQTPGQGLQFLFEYFSETQRNKGNFPGRFSGRQFSNSRSEMNVSTLELGDSALYLCASSLKPPGQGRDEQFFGPGTRLTVL.